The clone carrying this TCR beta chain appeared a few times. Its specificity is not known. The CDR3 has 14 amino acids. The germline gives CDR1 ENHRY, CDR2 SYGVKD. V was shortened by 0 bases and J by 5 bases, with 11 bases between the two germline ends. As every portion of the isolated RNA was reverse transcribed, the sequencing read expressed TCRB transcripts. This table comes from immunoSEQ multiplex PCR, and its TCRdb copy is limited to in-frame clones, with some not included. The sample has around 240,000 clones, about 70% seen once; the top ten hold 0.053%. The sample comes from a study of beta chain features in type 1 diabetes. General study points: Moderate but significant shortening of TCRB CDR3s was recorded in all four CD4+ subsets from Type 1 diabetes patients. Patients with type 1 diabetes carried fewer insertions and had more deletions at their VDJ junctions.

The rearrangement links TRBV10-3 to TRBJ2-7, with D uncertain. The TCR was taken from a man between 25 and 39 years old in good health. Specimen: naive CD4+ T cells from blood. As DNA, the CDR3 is TGTGCCATCAGTGAGTCGGTTCCGAGGAACGAGCAGTACTTC. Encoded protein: CAISESVPRNEQYF.